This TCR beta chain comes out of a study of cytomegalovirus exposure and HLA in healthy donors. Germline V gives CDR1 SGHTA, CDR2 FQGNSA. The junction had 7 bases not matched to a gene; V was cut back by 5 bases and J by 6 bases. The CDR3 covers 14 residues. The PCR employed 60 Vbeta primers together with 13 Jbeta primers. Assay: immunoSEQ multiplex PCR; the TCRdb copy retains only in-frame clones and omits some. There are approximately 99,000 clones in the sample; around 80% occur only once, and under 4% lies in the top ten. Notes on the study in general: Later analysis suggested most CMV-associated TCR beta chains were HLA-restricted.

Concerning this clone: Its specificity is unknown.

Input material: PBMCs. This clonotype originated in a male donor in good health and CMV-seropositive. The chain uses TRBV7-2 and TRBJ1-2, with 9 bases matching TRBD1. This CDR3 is CASSVGQGGDGYTF. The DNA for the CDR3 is TGTGCCAGCAGCGTGGGACAGGGAGGGGATGGCTACACCTTC.